This record looks at one T cell receptor (beta chain) sequence and its context. This clone's antigen is unknown. Base qualities are not provided; no much larger clone lies one nucleotide away. The collaborating institutions used their own protocols to collect whole blood in K2EDTA tubes. For TCRbeta analysis, collaborator samples were shipped as frozen whole blood, as isolated PBMCs, or as DNA extracted from either sample type. V loses 0 bases, J loses 7 bases, and the germline ends lie 12 bases apart. The CDR3 contains 14 residues, cysteine and phenylalanine counted. CDR3 DNA only is kept here, 42 bases in frame from base 1. The germline V gene sets CDR1 to MNHNS and CDR2 to SASEGT. This entry is derived from a study of blood T cell repertoires in COVID-19 (dated by TCRdb to the early 2020s). For context, the study as a whole: The collaborator samples originated in the United States, Italy and Spain and spanned the acute and convalescent phases of COVID-19. Where available, HLA class I and class II types were obtained from metadata supplied by the sample provider rather than from assay-based typing. The prospective study material was composed of cDNA or gDNA derived from T cells, B-cell-depleted T cells, or PBMCs. Deeply sampled blood TCRbeta repertoires from subjects exposed to, actively infected with, or recovered from COVID-19 were included in the dataset. Sample metadata almost always included a de-identified subject ID, COVID-19 status, age in years and sex. A freely available public database, intended as a resource for researchers studying the immune response to SARS-CoV-2, is where the repertoires were released. Samples came from the ongoing ImmuneRACE study (first 160 participants) plus 1,254 subjects from 6 global collaborators. Study-wide findings and limitations: Clinical and demographic metadata were provided uncurated, with the amount varying by source and participant.

TCRbeta CDR3 regions were amplified from genomic DNA by means of the immunoSEQ Assay, a bias-controlled multiplex PCR. The authors' pipeline ran thus. The number of nucleated cells in each sample was estimated by amplification of reference gene primers within the assay. To quantify the absolute abundance of each unique TCRbeta CDR3 rearrangement, sequence reads were collapsed and filtered. For each sample, productive Simpson clonality was calculated as the square root of Simpson's diversity index over productive rearrangements. This immuneACCESS table, as held by TCRdb, lists in-frame sequences with V and J called but not all clones. Of the missing ones, under half trace to an unresolved V gene in checked studies; the others have no known cause. V and J calls plus clone size are reproduced from that table; the DNA served to infer D and trimming. Recorded for this sample are roughly 100,000 clones; 80% to 95% of them occurred a single time. The ten largest clones represent roughly 4.5% of the sample.

The rearrangement joined TRBV6-1 to TRBJ1-2; TRBD1 is a weak D gene call, 6 bases matching. The specimen sequenced was peripheral blood. This sequence originates from a man younger than 30 with acute or convalescent COVID-19. At the DNA level, the sequence is TGTGCCAGCAGTGAAGCGATTGGGGGCCGTGGCTACACCTTC. Its protein product is CASSEAIGGRGYTF.